The 21 T cell receptor beta chains below all came from one sample that was sequenced in a study of tissue T cells after allogeneic stem cell transplantation. Sequenced by immunoSEQ multiplex PCR; TCRdb stores in-frame clones only, minus some. The table records nearly 2,500 clones, 60% to 80% of them present only once. Specimen: gut tissue. The receptors shown here come from a female BALB/c mouse in good health. MHC haplotype of the strain: H2-d.

Remarks on this clone: Germline and genes here are mouse. The missing CDR3 end, 1 residue past where the read stops, is filled in from the germline J gene. V and J are TRBV1 and TRBJ2-7, with 8 positions matching TRBD2. Germline CDR1 reads NSQYPW; CDR2 reads LRSPGD (reference sequence). Germline trimming cut 4 bases from V and 3 bases from J; bases unmatched to any gene: 2. This CDR3 comprises 13 residues. CDR3 DNA (partial): TGCACCTGCAGTGGGACTGGGTTCTATGAACAGTAC. Protein: CTCSGTGFYEQY. In full, the CDR3 reads CTCSGTGFYEQYF.

This clone was detected only once. Any gene name here is a mouse gene name. The observed sequence ends 1 residue before the CDR3 terminus, with the missing tail filled in from the germline J gene. The chain links TRBV5 to TRBJ2-4; 9 bases match TRBD2. The CDR3 is made up of 16 amino acids. The germline gives CDR1 LGHNA, CDR2 YNLKQL (reference sequence). The V and J ends lost 1 base and 0 bases, in that order; junction bases with no gene match: 2. Here the CDR3 reads CASSQGLGVSQNTLYF. The sequenced part of the CDR3 DNA is TGTGCCAGCAGCCAAGGACTGGGGGTTAGTCAAAACACCTTGTAC.

Remarks on this clone: Gene names refer to mouse genes. The read finishes 1 residue shy of the CDR3 end, and the germline J gene is used to complete it. The rearrangement joins TRBV13-3 to TRBJ2-7; D possibly corresponds to TRBD2 (7 bases). From germline, CDR1 is NNHDY and CDR2 SYVADS. V was pared by 1 base and J by 6 bases, with 11 bases between. This CDR3 is built from 13 residues. The CDR3 DNA, read in part, is TGTGCCAGCAGTGATCGGGGGGCGCTTGAACAGTAC. It encodes CASSDRGALEQY. The full-length CDR3 reads as CASSDRGALEQYF.

In the case of this clone: The genes and germline here are from mouse. Sequencing ends 1 residue short of the CDR3 end; the germline J gene provides the rest. This sequence joins TRBV13-2 and TRBJ1-5; 7 bases match TRBD1. Trimming took 7 bases from V and 3 from J; bases not matched to a gene: 4. The CDR3 covers 13 residues. Per the germline V gene, CDR1 is NNHNN and CDR2 is SYGAGS (reference sequence). CDR3 bases read: TGTGCCAGCAACAGGGGAGGCAACCAGGCTCCGCTT. As protein: CASNRGGNQAPL. The complete CDR3 sequence is CASNRGGNQAPLF.

To note about this clone: Mouse names are used for the genes. The part of the CDR3 DNA that was read is TGTGCCAGCAGTGAATGGGTGGGGGAACAGTAC. It specifies CASSEWVGEQY. Given in full, the CDR3 is CASSEWVGEQYF. The chain has TRBV13-1 and TRBJ2-7; TRBD2 is a possible D gene (5 bases). The read terminates 1 residue ahead of where the CDR3 ends, so the germline J gene completes it. Germline V gene lookup returns CDR1 NSHNY and CDR2 SYGAGN. Trimming removed 2 bases at V and 7 bases at J, with 10 bases between. The CDR3 is 12 amino acids.

Points on this clone: Mouse names are used for the genes. The sequence runs out 1 residue before the end of the CDR3; the remainder is reconstructed from the germline J gene. The chain uses TRBV13-1 and TRBJ2-1; D gene uncertain. The CDR3 covers 15 residues. The V gene lost 0 bases and the J gene lost 0 bases, with 7 bases spanning the gap. Germline assignment: CDR1 NSHNY and CDR2 SYGAGN. The part of the CDR3 DNA that was read is TGTGCCAGCAGTGATGTGACGGATAACTATGCTGAGCAGTTC. Its protein product is CASSDVTDNYAEQF. The CDR3 reads in full as CASSDVTDNYAEQFF.

This clone was found a few times. Each gene name is a mouse one. The read halts 1 residue ahead of the CDR3 end, with the missing end drawn from the germline J gene. This chain joins TRBV14 and TRBJ2-7; 8 bases map to TRBD2. Germline V CDR1 and CDR2: SGHDT, FRDEAV. There are 13 residues in the CDR3. After removal of 2 bases from V and 6 bases from J, the junction contained 4 bases not matched to a gene. CDR3 region: CASSLGGRPEQYF. CDR3 DNA (partial): TGTGCCAGCAGTTTGGGGGGGCGCCCTGAACAGTAC.

Only a few counts were recorded for this clone. Any gene name here is a mouse gene name. The CDR3 end lies 1 residue beyond the end of the read and is filled in from the germline J gene. The chain links TRBV13-2 to TRBJ2-7; 12 bases agree with TRBD2. Per germline, CDR1 NNHNN and CDR2 SYGAGS (reference sequence). This CDR3 contains 15 residues. Trimming removed 0 bases from V and 5 bases from J; junction bases left unmatched: 3. The CDR3 is CASGDGLGGRHEQYF. The sequenced part of the CDR3 DNA is TGTGCCAGCGGTGATGGACTGGGGGGGCGACATGAACAGTAC.

For this clone: Genes and germline are mouse. The read ends 1 residue early relative to the CDR3; the germline J gene fills the gap. The chain couples TRBV5 to TRBJ1-6, with D perhaps matching TRBD1 (5 bases). TRBJ1-6 is known as an ORF, though its function is uncertain. CDR1 and CDR2 from the germline V gene are LGHNA and YNLKQL (reference sequence). This CDR3 region has 14 residues. Between the trimmed V and J ends, which lost 1 base and 5 bases, there was a span of 6 bases. The sequenced part of the CDR3 DNA is TGTGCCAGCAGCCAAGTGGGGGATAATTCGCCCCTCTAC. Amino acids: CASSQVGDNSPLY. From start to end, the CDR3 is CASSQVGDNSPLYF.

To note about this clone: An end of the junction does not agree with germline; a read error may underlie this. The gene symbols are mouse symbols. The DNA ends 1 residue before the CDR3 does, and the rest of the CDR3 is filled in from the germline J gene. Additional DNA sequences in this sample encode the identical CDR3. The V and J genes are TRBV13-2 and TRBJ2-3, with 14 positions matching TRBD2. Germline V gene data show CDR1 as NNHNN and CDR2 as SYGAGS (reference sequence). This CDR3 comprises 16 residues. This CDR3 reads CARGGLGGRGAETLYF. The DNA read from the CDR3 is TGTGCCCGCGGGGGACTGGGGGGGCGGGGTGCAGAAACGCTGTAT.

In this sample, this clone turned up a few times. Any gene name here is a mouse gene name. Read sequence stops 1 residue before the CDR3 end, and the germline J gene provides the missing end. The chain joins TRBV19 to TRBJ2-1, with 7 bases matching TRBD1. V lost 5 bases and J lost 3; bases outside the gene matches: 2. Per germline, CDR1 FNHDT and CDR2 SITEND (reference sequence). This CDR3 comprises 13 residues. The CDR3 sequence is CASRWTGYAEQFF. The sequenced part of the CDR3 DNA is TGTGCCAGCAGGTGGACAGGCTATGCTGAGCAGTTC.

A word on this clone: Germline and genes here are mouse. The read comes to an end 1 residue before the CDR3 does, leaving the germline J gene to fill in the end. The V gene is TRBV19, the J gene TRBJ2-2, with 10 bases matching TRBD1. Trimming took 1 base from V and 4 from J; bases not matched to a gene: 1. The germline V gene encodes CDR1 FNHDT and CDR2 SITEND (reference sequence). This CDR3 has 15 amino acids. The sequenced part of the CDR3 DNA is TGTGCCAGCAGTATAAGGACAGGGGGCACCGGGCAGCTCTAC. It codes for CASSIRTGGTGQLY. The whole CDR3 is CASSIRTGGTGQLYF.

This clone was observed a single time. Genes and germline are mouse. The read falls 1 residue short of the CDR3 end, and the missing part is taken from the germline J gene. The chain carries TRBV3 and TRBJ1-1; maybe TRBD1 (6 bases). This CDR3 has 14 amino acids. V was pared by 1 base and J by 1 base, with 7 bases between. Germline assignment: CDR1 SNHLY and CDR2 FYNGKV (reference sequence). Incomplete CDR3 DNA: TGTGCCAGCAGCTTAGGGGACATAAACACAGAAGTCTTC. As protein: CASSLGDINTEVF. The CDR3 in its entirety is CASSLGDINTEVFF. The full variable domain, in which reference TRBV3 and TRBJ1-1 provide the parts outside the CDR3, is GPKVLQIPSHQIIDMGQMVTLNCDPVSNHLYFYWYKQILGQQMEFLVNFYNGKVMEKSKLFKDQFSVERPDGSYFTLKIQPTALEDSAVYFCASSLGDINTEVFFGKGTRLTVV.

This clone was recorded only once. Any gene name here is a mouse gene name. Incomplete CDR3 DNA: TGTGCCAGCGGCCTTTCGACAGGGGACACCGGGCAGCTCTAC. Its protein is CASGLSTGDTGQLY. The CDR3, in full, reads CASGLSTGDTGQLYF. The genes are TRBV13-2 and TRBJ2-2, with 8 bases matching TRBD1. The missing CDR3 end, 1 residue past where the read stops, is filled in from the germline J gene. V gave up 5 bases and J gave up 3 bases; unmatched junction bases: 6. Germline V gene sequence: CDR1 NNHNN, CDR2 SYGAGS (reference sequence). This CDR3 is 15 amino acids long.

On this clone itself: Germline and genes: mouse. Read coverage stops 1 residue before the CDR3 terminus; the germline J gene supplies the remainder. The chain recombines TRBV14 with TRBJ2-7; 7 positions agree with TRBD2. The CDR3 is 13 residues long. Germline CDR1 SGHDT, CDR2 FRDEAV. J lost 0 bases, V lost 5 bases, and 2 bases had no gene match. The CDR3 here is CASRPGGSYEQYF. CDR3 bases read: TGTGCCAGCAGACCTGGGGGCTCCTATGAACAGTAC.

With regard to this clone: Germline and genes here are mouse. The read ends 1 residue before the CDR3 terminus; that terminus is restored from the germline J gene. The chain has TRBV13-2 and TRBJ2-4; no definite D call. Germline-derived CDR1 and CDR2 are NNHNN and SYGAGS (reference sequence). V shed 2 bases and J shed 0 bases, with 7 bases lying between them. The CDR3 is 14 amino acids. CDR3 residues: CASGETTSQNTLYF. The CDR3 DNA, read in part, is TGTGCCAGCGGTGAGACAACTAGTCAAAACACCTTGTAC.

Remarks on this clone: These gene names are mouse names. The read ends 1 residue early relative to the CDR3; the germline J gene fills the gap. V and J are TRBV13-1 and TRBJ2-7; D not certain. Germline loops: CDR1 NSHNY, CDR2 SYGAGN. Trimming took 2 bases from V and 4 from J, leaving 4 bases between them. This CDR3 spans 11 amino acids. Partial CDR3 DNA: TGTGCCAGCAGTGAAGAATATGAACAGTAC. This gives the protein CASSEEYEQY. The full CDR3 protein is CASSEEYEQYF.

A word on this clone: Gene names and germline match the mouse. Read coverage stops 1 residue before the CDR3 terminus; the germline J gene supplies the remainder. The chain carries TRBV31 and TRBJ2-7; 8 bases are a match to TRBD2. The junction had 5 bases not matched to a gene; V was cut back by 1 base and J by 0 bases. This CDR3 is built from 15 residues. CDR1 GKSSPN and CDR2 SITVG come from the germline V gene. CDR3 DNA, as far as it was read: TGTGCCTGGAGTCCTGACTGGGGTCGCTCCTATGAACAGTAC. Its translation is CAWSPDWGRSYEQY. The whole CDR3 sequence is CAWSPDWGRSYEQYF.

This clone was detected a few times. Germline and genes: mouse. The read is 1 residue too short to cover the CDR3 end, so that end is filled in from the germline J gene. The rearrangement uses TRBV16 and TRBJ2-1; 11 positions agree with TRBD2. This CDR3 contains 17 residues. V lost 5 bases and J lost 3; bases outside the gene matches: 9. Germline CDR1 and CDR2: SGHSA and FRNQAP. CDR3 sequence: CASSLDWGGKGYAEQFF. The CDR3 bases that were read are TGTGCAAGCAGCCTCGACTGGGGGGGGAAGGGCTATGCTGAGCAGTTC.

In the case of this clone: All gene names here are mouse names. The missing CDR3 end, 1 residue past where the read stops, is filled in from the germline J gene. This sample also contains other DNA sequences that code for the same CDR3. This chain links TRBV5 with TRBJ2-7; 8 nucleotides line up with TRBD2. CDR1 is LGHNA and CDR2 is YNLKQL in the germline V gene (reference sequence). V lost 0 bases, J lost 0 bases, and 1 base stayed unmatched. The CDR3 runs to 15 residues. The CDR3: CASSQDWGGSYEQYF. The covered CDR3 bases are TGTGCCAGCAGCCAAGATTGGGGGGGCTCCTATGAACAGTAC.

Points on this clone: Gene names denote mouse genes. The CDR3 end lies 1 residue beyond the end of the read and is filled in from the germline J gene. The genes are TRBV5 and TRBJ2-3, with 14 bases fitting TRBD2. The CDR3 is 17 amino acids. Trimming at V came to 4 bases and at J to 1 base, leaving 4 bases not matched to a gene. The V gene's germline CDR1 is LGHNA and CDR2 YNLKQL (reference sequence). CDR3 sequence: CASSPGLGGRRAETLYF. The covered CDR3 bases are TGTGCCAGCAGCCCGGGACTGGGGGGGCGCCGTGCAGAAACGCTGTAT.